This T cell receptor (beta chain) was observed in a study of T cells in Graves' hyperthyroidism and ophthalmopathy. Overall study: Blood from the periphery was taken at initial diagnosis, before any treatment.

Authors of the study amplified TCR beta CDR3 regions from RNA transcripts. Initially, a first-round RT-PCR of the TCR CDR3 employed the HTBI primer set. From the multiplex PCR reads, TCRdb called clonotypes with MiXCR, one entry per CDR3 protein. The repertoire holds about 380,000 distinct CDR3 sequences, with roughly 12% as singletons. This clonotype came up a few times. Subjects aged 18 to 65 presented with newly diagnosed hyperthyroidism of less than 2 months' duration. Germline V CDR1 and CDR2: KGHSH, LQKENI. J lost 7 bases, V lost 2 bases, and 0 bases had no gene match. The CDR3 has 12 amino acids.

The chain joins TRBV18 to TRBJ1-1, with 8 positions matching TRBD1. This TCR was sampled from a man aged 25 to 40 with Graves' hyperthyroidism that later progressed to Graves' ophthalmopathy. The sample taken for sequencing was blood. This chain's CDR3 is CASSPDRGEAFF. CDR3 nucleotides: TGTGCCAGCTCACCAGACAGGGGTGAAGCTTTCTTT.